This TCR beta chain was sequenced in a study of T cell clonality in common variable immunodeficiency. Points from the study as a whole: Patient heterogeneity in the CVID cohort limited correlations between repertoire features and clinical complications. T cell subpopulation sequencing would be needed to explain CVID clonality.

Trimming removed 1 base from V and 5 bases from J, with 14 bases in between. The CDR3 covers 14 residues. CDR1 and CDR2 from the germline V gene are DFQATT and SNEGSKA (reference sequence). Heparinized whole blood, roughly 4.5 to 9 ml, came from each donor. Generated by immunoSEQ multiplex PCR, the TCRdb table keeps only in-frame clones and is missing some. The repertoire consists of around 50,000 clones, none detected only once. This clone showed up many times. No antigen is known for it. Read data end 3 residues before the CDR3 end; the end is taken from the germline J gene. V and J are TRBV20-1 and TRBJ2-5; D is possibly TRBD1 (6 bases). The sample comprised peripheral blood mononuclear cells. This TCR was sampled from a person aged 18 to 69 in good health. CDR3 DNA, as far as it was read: TGCAGTGCTAGAGGAAGTCAGGGGACGGAGACC. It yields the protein CSARGSQGTET. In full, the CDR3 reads CSARGSQGTETQYF.